The clone carrying this T cell receptor (beta chain) was detected a few times. The data stem from a study of blood T cell repertoires in COVID-19. Germline values: CDR1 MNHNS, CDR2 SASEGT. Trimming at V came to 2 bases and at J to 0 bases, leaving 1 base not matched to a gene. The CDR3 loop spans 15 amino acids. Cohorts were determined from participant-reported clinical history. TCRdb's table, derived via immunoSEQ multiplex PCR, lists solely in-frame clones and lacks some. This repertoire shows approximately 450,000 clones, 80% to 90% found once; its top ten account for 1.1%. The source is a man aged 25 to 45 who had recovered from COVID-19. This chain connects TRBV6-1 to TRBJ1-1; 9 bases agree with TRBD1. The sequencing sample was made of PBMCs or T cells enriched from blood (not recorded which). The CDR3 DNA sequence: TGTGCCAGCAGTGAATACAGGGGGCTGAACACTGAAGCTTTCTTT. Amino acid sequence: CASSEYRGLNTEAFF.